The rows below give T cell receptor beta chains drawn from one sample of a study of a mutant IDH1 vaccine in newly diagnosed glioma. Antigen specificity for these receptors is unknown. Some clones are missing from TCRdb's copy, which holds only in-frame ones; the method was immunoSEQ multiplex PCR. The sample holds about 56,000 clones; less than 80% are singletons and the top ten take around 5%. The source material was PBMCs, sampled from a glioma patient whose treatment included an IDH1 peptide vaccine. The receptors come from a middle-aged man with glioma. Each CDR3 is given with its conserved first and last residue. The D gene is left open where the match is weak. Not all rows give a size; the values are once, few, many and, for expanded clones, a class.

j_gene,d_gene,v_gene,abundance,CDR3aa,CDR3nt
TRBJ1-2,.,TRBV6-1,.,CASSGTPRYGYTF,TGTGCCAGCAGTGGGACCCCGAGGTATGGCTACACCTTC
TRBJ2-2,TRBD1,TRBV2,.,CASSVTGTANTGELFF,TGTGCCAGCAGTGTCACCGGGACAGCGAACACCGGGGAGCTGTTTTTT
TRBJ2-7,.,TRBV2,.,CASSEGRYEQYF,TGTGCCAGCAGTGAAGGGCGGTACGAGCAGTACTTC
TRBJ1-1,.,TRBV19,few,CASSKGVTRGTFF,TGTGCCAGTAGTAAGGGGGTGACGAGGGGAACTTTCTTT
TRBJ2-1,.,TRBV30,.,CAWSVGGANEQFF,TGTGCCTGGAGTGTAGGCGGTGCCAATGAGCAGTTCTTC
TRBJ1-5,.,TRBV2,few,CASSQGGVGPQHF,TGTGCCAGCAGTCAGGGAGGTGTCGGTCCCCAGCATTTT
TRBJ2-2,.,TRBV7-9,.,CASSPPAGELFF,TGTGCCAGCAGCCCCCCGGCCGGGGAGCTGTTTTTT
TRBJ2-7,TRBD2,TRBV5-4,.,CASSQTSGAYEQYF,TGTGCCAGCAGCCAGACTAGCGGGGCCTACGAGCAGTACTTC
TRBJ2-7,TRBD1,TRBV30,.,CAWSVNRGYEQYF,TGTGCCTGGAGTGTAAACAGGGGTTACGAGCAGTACTTC
TRBJ2-2,.,TRBV9,.,CASSRETGELFF,TGTGCCAGCAGTCGGGAGACCGGGGAGCTGTTTTTT
TRBJ1-2,.,TRBV25-1,.,CASSPGFYYGYTF,TGTGCCAGCAGCCCAGGGTTTTACTATGGCTACACCTTC
TRBJ2-7,.,TRBV10-3,.,CAISESSLDRYEQYF,TGTGCCATCAGTGAGTCGAGCCTTGACCGCTACGAGCAGTACTTC
TRBJ2-6,.,TRBV5-4,.,CASSFSRGAGANVLTF,TGTGCCAGCAGCTTTTCCAGGGGCGCTGGGGCCAACGTCCTGACTTTC
TRBJ2-3,.,TRBV25-1,.,CASSEYRRVGDTQYF,TGTGCCAGCAGTGAATATCGGCGGGTTGGGGATACGCAGTATTTT
TRBJ2-2,.,TRBV14,.,CASSPQGITGELFF,TGTGCCAGCAGCCCGCAGGGGATCACCGGGGAGCTGTTTTTT
TRBJ1-2,.,TRBV9,.,CASSMGGSYGYTF,TGTGCCAGCAGCATGGGGGGGTCTTACGGCTACACCTTC
TRBJ1-6,.,TRBV2,.,CASRRQDSPLHF,TGTGCCAGCAGAAGGCAGGATTCACCCCTCCACTTT
TRBJ2-5,.,TRBV5-1,.,CASSLASGERETQYF,TGCGCCAGCAGCTTGGCCTCAGGGGAACGGGAGACCCAGTACTTC